The clone carrying this T cell receptor beta chain came up a few times. The antigen is undetermined. These data are taken from a study of identical twins. TCRdb redid the calling of the 5' RACE reads with MiXCR, one entry per CDR3 protein. The sample includes approximately 470,000 distinct CDR3 sequences, around 14% of them seen just once. Findings of the study overall: Within monozygotic twins, out-of-frame TCR alpha sharing was underestimated by the models.

These same data were also listed under a study on yellow fever vaccine responses in identical twins.

Material for sequencing was CD4+ T cells sorted from blood. The sequence was collected from a woman between 18 and 29 years old in good health.

The CDR3 spells CASSGLAGGSYEQYF. The CDR3 region has the DNA TGTGCCAGCAGCGGACTAGCGGGGGGGTCCTACGAGCAGTACTTC. V and J are TRBV12-3 or TRBV12-4 and TRBJ2-7; 15 bases fit TRBD2. There are 15 residues in the CDR3. The V gene end was trimmed by 6 bases and the J gene end by 1 base; junction bases not matched to a gene: 1.